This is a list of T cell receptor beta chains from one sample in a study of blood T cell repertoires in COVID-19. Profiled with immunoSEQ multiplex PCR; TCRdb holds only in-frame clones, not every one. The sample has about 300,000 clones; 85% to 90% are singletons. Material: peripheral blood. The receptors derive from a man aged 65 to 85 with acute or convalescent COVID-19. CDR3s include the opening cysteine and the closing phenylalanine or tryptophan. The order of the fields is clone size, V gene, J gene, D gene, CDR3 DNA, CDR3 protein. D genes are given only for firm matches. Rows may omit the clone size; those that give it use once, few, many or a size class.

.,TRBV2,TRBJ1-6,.,TGTGCCAGCAGTGAGGGAGGCATCTATAATTCACCCCTCCACTTT,CASSEGGIYNSPLHF
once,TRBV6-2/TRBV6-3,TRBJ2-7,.,TGTGCCAGCAGTTACCCTGGGAATAGACAGGTCGAGCAGTACTTC,CASSYPGNRQVEQYF
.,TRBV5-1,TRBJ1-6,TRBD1,TGCGCCAGCAGCTCGACAGGGGATGGTGGATCACCCCTCCACTTT,CASSSTGDGGSPLHF
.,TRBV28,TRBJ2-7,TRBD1,TGTGCCAGCAGAGCCGGGACAGGAATTGCCGAGCAGTACTTC,CASRAGTGIAEQYF
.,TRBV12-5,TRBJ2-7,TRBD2,TGTGCTAGTGGTTTGCCACGGACTAGCGGGGATCGTGAGCAGTACTTC,CASGLPRTSGDREQYF
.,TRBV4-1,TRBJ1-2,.,TGCGCCAGCAGCCAAGATCCCACAGGCCTGGGCTACACCTTC,CASSQDPTGLGYTF
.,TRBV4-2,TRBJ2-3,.,TGTGCCAGCAGCCAAGATAGTATGCCAGGGCGGACAGATACGCAGTATTTT,CASSQDSMPGRTDTQYF
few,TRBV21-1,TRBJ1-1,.,TGTGCCAGCAGCACCAGGGACAGGAAGGCGAACACTGAAGCTTTCTTT,CASSTRDRKANTEAFF
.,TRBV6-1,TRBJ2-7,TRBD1,TGTGCCAGCAGTGAGCCTGGGACAGGGACCTCTTCGGGGGAGCAGTACTTC,CASSEPGTGTSSGEQYF
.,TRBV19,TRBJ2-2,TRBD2,TGTGCCAGTAGTATCGAGGTAGCGGGAGGGCCGGCCGGGGAGCTGTTTTTT,CASSIEVAGGPAGELFF
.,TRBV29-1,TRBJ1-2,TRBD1,TGCAGCGTCGCCGGGACAGGGAACCCTTATGGCTACACCTTC,CSVAGTGNPYGYTF
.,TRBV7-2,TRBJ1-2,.,TGTGCCAGCAGCTTAACTCTAGGGGTCTATGGCTACACCTTC,CASSLTLGVYGYTF
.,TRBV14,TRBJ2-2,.,TGTGCCAGCAGCACCCGGGAGATCGGCACCGGGGAGCTGTTTTTT,CASSTREIGTGELFF
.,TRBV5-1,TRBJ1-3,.,TGCGCCAGCAGCCCTGGGGGGGCCGGAAACACCATATATTTT,CASSPGGAGNTIYF
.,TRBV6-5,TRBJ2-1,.,TGTGCCAGCAGCCGCATTCAAAGGCGGGAGCAGTTCTTC,CASSRIQRREQFF
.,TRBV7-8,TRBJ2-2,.,TGTGCCAGCAGCTTAGACAGGGTAACCGGGGAGCTGTTTTTT,CASSLDRVTGELFF
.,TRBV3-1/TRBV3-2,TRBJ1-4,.,TGTGCCAGCAGCAGCCGGGAGACTAATGAAAAACTGTTTTTT,CASSSRETNEKLFF
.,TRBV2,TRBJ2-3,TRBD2,TGTGCCAGCAGTGTTAGCGGGGGGGTAAGCACAGATACGCAGTATTTT,CASSVSGGVSTDTQYF
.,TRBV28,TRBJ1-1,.,TGTGCCAGCCGTGTAAACACTGAAGCTTTCTTT,CASRVNTEAFF
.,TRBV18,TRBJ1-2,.,TGTGCCAGCTCACCACCGAATTTGGCGACAGCAATGAACTATGGCTACACCTTC,CASSPPNLATAMNYGYTF
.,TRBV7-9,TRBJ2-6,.,TGTGCCAGCAGCTCGGGGGTCTCTGGGGCCAACGTCCTGACTTTC,CASSSGVSGANVLTF
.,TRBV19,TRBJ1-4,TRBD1,TGTGCCAGGACAGGGTCCGGAGAAAAACTGTTTTTT,CARTGSGEKLFF
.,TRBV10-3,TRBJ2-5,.,TGTGCCATCGGCGCGGCTCAACAAGAGACCCAGTACTTC,CAIGAAQQETQYF
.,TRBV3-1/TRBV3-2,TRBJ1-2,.,TGTGCCAGCAGCCAGACACCCTATTATGGCTACACCTTC,CASSQTPYYGYTF
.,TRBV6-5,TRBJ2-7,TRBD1,TGTGCCAGCAGCGGCCGGGGACAGGGTTACGAGCAGTACTTC,CASSGRGQGYEQYF
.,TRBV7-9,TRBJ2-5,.,TGTGCCAGCAGCTCCCCCGGTCTGTGGGAGACCCAGTACTTC,CASSSPGLWETQYF
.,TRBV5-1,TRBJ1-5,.,TGCGCCAGCAGCTTGGGGGGCATGAATCAGCCCCAGCATTTT,CASSLGGMNQPQHF
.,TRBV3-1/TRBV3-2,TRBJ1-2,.,TGTGCCAGCAGCGGCGACACAAACTATGGCTACACCTTC,CASSGDTNYGYTF
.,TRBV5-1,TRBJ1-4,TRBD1,TGCGCCAGCAGCTCCCAGGGGGCAGAAGGCGAAAAACTGTTTTTT,CASSSQGAEGEKLFF
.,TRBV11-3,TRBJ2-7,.,TGTGCCAGCAGCTTAGGGGGCCTAGATGGAACCTACGAGCAGTACTTC,CASSLGGLDGTYEQYF
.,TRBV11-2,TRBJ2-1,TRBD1,TGTGCCAGCAGCTTAGTAGGGGGCAAGTCGTACAATGAGCAGTTCTTC,CASSLVGGKSYNEQFF
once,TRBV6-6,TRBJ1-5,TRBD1,TGTGCCAGCAGTCCCGACAGGGTGAATCAGCCCCAGCATTTT,CASSPDRVNQPQHF
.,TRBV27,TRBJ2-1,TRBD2,TGTGCCAGCAAGTCGGGAGGTGAGCAGTTCTTC,CASKSGGEQFF
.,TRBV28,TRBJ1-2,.,TGTGCCAGCAGTTTGGGCCAGGGCTCTGGCTACACCTTC,CASSLGQGSGYTF
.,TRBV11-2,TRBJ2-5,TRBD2,TGTGCCAGCAGCCTCCGACTAGCGGGAGGAGAGACCCAGTACTTC,CASSLRLAGGETQYF
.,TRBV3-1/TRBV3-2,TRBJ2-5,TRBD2,TGTGCCAGCAGCCAAGTTCCGGGACTAGCGGGTGGGGGATATCAAGAGACCCAGTACTTC,CASSQVPGLAGGGYQETQYF
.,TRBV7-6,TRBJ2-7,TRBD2,TGTGCCAGCAGCGTATACCCCGGGACTAGCGGGGGGGCAGGCTCCTACGAGCAGTACTTC,CASSVYPGTSGGAGSYEQYF
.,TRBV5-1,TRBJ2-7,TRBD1,TGCGCCAGCAGCGTGGGACAGGAGGCCGAGCAGTACTTC,CASSVGQEAEQYF
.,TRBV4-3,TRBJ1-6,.,TGCGCCAGCAGCCAAGCAGGGGTCAATTCACCCCTCCACTTT,CASSQAGVNSPLHF
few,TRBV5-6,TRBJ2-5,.,TGTGCCAGCAGCTTGGCTTGGATGGGGGGGCGGGAGACCCAGTACTTC,CASSLAWMGGRETQYF
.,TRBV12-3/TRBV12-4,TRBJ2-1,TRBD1,TGTGCCAGCAGTCCAGACAGGGGTATTCAGTTCTTC,CASSPDRGIQFF
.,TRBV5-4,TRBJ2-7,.,TGTGCCAGCAGCTTACGCGGGGCTCCCTACGAGCAGTACTTC,CASSLRGAPYEQYF
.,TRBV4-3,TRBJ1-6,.,TGCGCCAGCAGCCAAGATTCTAAGTATAATTCACCCCTCCACTTT,CASSQDSKYNSPLHF
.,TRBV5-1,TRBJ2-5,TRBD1,TGCGCCAGCAGCTCAACAGGGGGCTGGGAGACCCAGTACTTC,CASSSTGGWETQYF
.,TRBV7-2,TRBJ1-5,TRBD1,TGTGCCAGCAGTTTTACAGGGGCTAGCAATCAGCCCCAGCATTTT,CASSFTGASNQPQHF
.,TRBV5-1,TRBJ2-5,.,TGCGCCAGCAGCATCAGCGGGGGACAGCAAGAGACCCAGTACTTC,CASSISGGQQETQYF
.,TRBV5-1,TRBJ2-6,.,TGCGCCAGCTCCTTTACAGGAAACTCTGGGGCCAACGTCCTGACTTTC,CASSFTGNSGANVLTF
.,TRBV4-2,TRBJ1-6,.,TGTGCCAGCAGCCAAGAACCATCCGGGATATATAATTCACCCCTCCACTTT,CASSQEPSGIYNSPLHF
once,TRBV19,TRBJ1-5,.,TGTGCCAGTAGTTTGGGACACTATTATAGCAATCAGCCCCAGCATTTT,CASSLGHYYSNQPQHF
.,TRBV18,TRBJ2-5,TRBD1,TGTGCCAGCTCACCGCGACAGGGTGAGACCCAGTACTTC,CASSPRQGETQYF
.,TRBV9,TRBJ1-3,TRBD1,TGTGCCAGCAGCGTAGCCCCGGGGACAGGGGTTGGAAACACCATATATTTT,CASSVAPGTGVGNTIYF
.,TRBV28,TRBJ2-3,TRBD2,TGTGCCAGCAGTCCCCTCAGGGGACTAGCGGGGACAGATACGCAGTATTTT,CASSPLRGLAGTDTQYF
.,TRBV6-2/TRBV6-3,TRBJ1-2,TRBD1,TGTGCCAGCAGTCTGCCGGGACAGGGTGGAGGAAACTATGGCTACACCTTC,CASSLPGQGGGNYGYTF